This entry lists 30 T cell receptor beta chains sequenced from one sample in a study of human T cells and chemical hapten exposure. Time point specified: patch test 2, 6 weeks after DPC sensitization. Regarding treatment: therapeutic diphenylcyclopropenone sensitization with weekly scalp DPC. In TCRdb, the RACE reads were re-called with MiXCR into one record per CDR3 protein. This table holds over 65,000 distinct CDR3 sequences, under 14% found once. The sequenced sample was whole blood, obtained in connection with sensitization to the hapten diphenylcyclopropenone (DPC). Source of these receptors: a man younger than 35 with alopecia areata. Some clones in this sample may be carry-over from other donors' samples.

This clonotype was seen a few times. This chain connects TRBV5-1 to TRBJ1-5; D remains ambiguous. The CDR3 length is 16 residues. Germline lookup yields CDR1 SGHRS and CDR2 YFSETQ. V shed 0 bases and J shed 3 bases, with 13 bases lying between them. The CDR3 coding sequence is TGCGCCAGCAGCTTGGAGCCGGGAGATCTCAATCAGCCCCAGCATTTT. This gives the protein CASSLEPGDLNQPQHF.

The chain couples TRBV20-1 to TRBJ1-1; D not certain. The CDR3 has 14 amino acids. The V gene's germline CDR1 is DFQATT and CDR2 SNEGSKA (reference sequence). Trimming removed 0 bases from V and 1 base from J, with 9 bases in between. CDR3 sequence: CSARDPRGNTEAFF. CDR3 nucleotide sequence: TGCAGTGCTAGAGATCCGCGGGGGAACACTGAAGCTTTCTTT.

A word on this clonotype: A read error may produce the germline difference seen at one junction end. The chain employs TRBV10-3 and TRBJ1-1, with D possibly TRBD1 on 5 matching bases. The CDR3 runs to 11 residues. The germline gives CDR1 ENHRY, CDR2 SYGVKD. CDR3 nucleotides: TGTGTCATCAGTGAGGGGTCTGAAGCTTTCTTT. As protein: CVISEGSEAFF.

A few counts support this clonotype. The CDR3 spells CASSLGQFSGANVLTF. The CDR3 nucleotides read TGCGCCAGCAGCTTGGGACAGTTTTCTGGGGCCAACGTCCTGACTTTC. This chain joins TRBV5-1 and TRBJ2-6; tentatively, D is TRBD1 (5 bases). The germline CDR1 and CDR2 sequences are SGHRS and YFSETQ. V dropped 0 bases and J dropped 1 base, with 8 bases sitting between them. The CDR3 spans 16 residues.

This CDR3 is CSVEISGAETQYF. For the CDR3, the DNA is TGCAGCGTTGAGATTAGCGGGGCTGAGACCCAGTACTTC. The J gene is TRBJ2-5, the V gene TRBV29-1, with 8 bases identical to TRBD2. The germline V gene encodes CDR1 SQVTM and CDR2 ANQGSEA. The trim removed 3 bases at V and 5 bases at J, leaving 5 bases unmatched. The CDR3 has 13 residues. Combining the CDR3 with reference TRBV29-1 and TRBJ2-5 gives the whole variable domain SAVISQKPSRDICQRGTSLTIQCQVDSQVTMMFWYRQQPGQSLTLIATANQGSEATYESGFVIDKFPISRPNLTFSTLTVSNMSPEDSSIYLCSVEISGAETQYFGPGTRLLVL.

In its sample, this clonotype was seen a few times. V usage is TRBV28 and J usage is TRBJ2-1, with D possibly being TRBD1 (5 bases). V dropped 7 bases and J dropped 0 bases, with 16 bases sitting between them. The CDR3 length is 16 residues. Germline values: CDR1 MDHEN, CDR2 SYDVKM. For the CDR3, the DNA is TGTGCCAGCATGGGGCCCGAAACTTCCTCCTACAATGAGCAGTTCTTC. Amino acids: CASMGPETSSYNEQFF.

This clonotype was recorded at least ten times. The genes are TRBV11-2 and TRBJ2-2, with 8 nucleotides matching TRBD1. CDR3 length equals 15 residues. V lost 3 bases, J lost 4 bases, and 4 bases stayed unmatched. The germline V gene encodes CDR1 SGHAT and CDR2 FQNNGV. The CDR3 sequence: CASSLGTGGTGELFF. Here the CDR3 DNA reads TGTGCCAGCAGCTTGGGGACAGGTGGCACCGGGGAGCTGTTTTTT.

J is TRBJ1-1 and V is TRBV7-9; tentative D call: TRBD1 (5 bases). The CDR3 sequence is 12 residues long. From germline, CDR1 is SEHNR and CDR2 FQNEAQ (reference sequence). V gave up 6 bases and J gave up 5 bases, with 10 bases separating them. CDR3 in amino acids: CASRNRFTEAFF. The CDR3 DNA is TGTGCCAGCAGAAACAGGTTTACTGAAGCTTTCTTT.

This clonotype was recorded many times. CDR3 in amino acids: CASSFGRPEKTEAFF. CDR3 DNA sequence: TGTGCCAGCAGCTTCGGGAGACCAGAAAAGACTGAAGCTTTCTTT. This chain uses TRBV7-9 with TRBJ1-1; no clear D. Trimming removed 3 bases at V and 5 bases at J, with 16 bases between. CDR1 is SEHNR and CDR2 is FQNEAQ in the germline V gene (reference sequence). This CDR3 region has 15 residues.

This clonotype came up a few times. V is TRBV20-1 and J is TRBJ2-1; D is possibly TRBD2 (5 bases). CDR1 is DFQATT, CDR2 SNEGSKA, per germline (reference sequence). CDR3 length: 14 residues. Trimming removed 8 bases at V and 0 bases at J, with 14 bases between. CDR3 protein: CSTPTTLSYNEQFF. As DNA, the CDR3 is TGCAGTACTCCGACTACCCTCTCCTACAATGAGCAGTTCTTC.

Here the CDR3 DNA reads TGTGCCAGTAGCCTAGAGACAGTGGAGAGGGATACGCAGTATTTT. This encodes CASSLETVERDTQYF. The V call is TRBV19, the J call TRBJ2-3, with a tentative D call TRBD1 (5 bases). CDR1 and CDR2 from the germline V gene are LNHDA and SQIVND (reference sequence). CDR3 length equals 15 residues. The V end lost 6 bases, the J end lost 6 bases, and 19 bases lay between the germline ends.

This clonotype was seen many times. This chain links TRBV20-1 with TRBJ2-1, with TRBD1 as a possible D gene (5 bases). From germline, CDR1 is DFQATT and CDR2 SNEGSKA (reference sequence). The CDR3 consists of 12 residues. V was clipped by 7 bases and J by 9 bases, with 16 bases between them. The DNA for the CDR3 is TGCAGTGTCGCTAGGTCCCAGGGTGAGCAGTTCTTC. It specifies CSVARSQGEQFF.

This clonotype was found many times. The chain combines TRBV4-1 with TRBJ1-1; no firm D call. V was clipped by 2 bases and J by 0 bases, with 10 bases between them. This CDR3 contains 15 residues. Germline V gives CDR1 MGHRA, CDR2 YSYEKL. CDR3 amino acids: CASSQPGYLNTEAFF. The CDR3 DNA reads TGCGCCAGCAGCCAACCGGGATATCTGAACACTGAAGCTTTCTTT.

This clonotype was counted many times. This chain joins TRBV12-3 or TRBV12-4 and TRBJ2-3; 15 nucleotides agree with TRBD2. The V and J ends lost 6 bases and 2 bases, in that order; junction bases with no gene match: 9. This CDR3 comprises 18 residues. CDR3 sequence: CASRSGTSGGRDTDTQYF. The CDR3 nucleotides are TGTGCCAGCAGATCCGGGACTAGCGGGGGGCGAGACACAGATACGCAGTATTTT.

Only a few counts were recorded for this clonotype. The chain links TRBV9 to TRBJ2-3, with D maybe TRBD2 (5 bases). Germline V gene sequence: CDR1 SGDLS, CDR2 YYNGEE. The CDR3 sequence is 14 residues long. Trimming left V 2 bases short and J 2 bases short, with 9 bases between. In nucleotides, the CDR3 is TGTGCCAGCAGCGTCGAGGGATTCACAGATACGCAGTATTTT. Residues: CASSVEGFTDTQYF.

The CDR3 coding sequence is TGCAGCGTTATAGGTCGACACCAGAACACCGGGGAGCTGTTTTTT. It encodes CSVIGRHQNTGELFF. This chain joins TRBV29-1 and TRBJ2-2, with D unresolved. CDR3 size: 15 residues. Germline V gives CDR1 SQVTM, CDR2 ANQGSEA. V lost 5 bases and J 1 base, leaving 14 bases between the germline ends.

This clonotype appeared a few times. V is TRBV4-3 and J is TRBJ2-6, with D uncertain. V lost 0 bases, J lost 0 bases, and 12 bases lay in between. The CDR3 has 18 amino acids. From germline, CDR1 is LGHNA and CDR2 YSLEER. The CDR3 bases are TGCGCCAGCAGCCAAGATGGATTTGGGAACTCTGGGGCCAACGTCCTGACTTTC. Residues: CASSQDGFGNSGANVLTF.

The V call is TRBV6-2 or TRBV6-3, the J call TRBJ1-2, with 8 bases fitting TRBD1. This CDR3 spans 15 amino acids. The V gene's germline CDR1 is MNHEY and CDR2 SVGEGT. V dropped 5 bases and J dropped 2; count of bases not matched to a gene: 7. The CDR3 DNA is TGTGCCAGCAGTCGAGGACAGGGCGTCAACTATGGCTACACCTTC. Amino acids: CASSRGQGVNYGYTF.

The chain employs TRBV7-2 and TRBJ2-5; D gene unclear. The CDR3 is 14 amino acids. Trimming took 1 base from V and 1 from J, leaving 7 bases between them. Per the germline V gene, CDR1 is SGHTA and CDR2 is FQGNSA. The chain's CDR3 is CASSLGASQETQYF. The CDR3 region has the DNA TGTGCCAGCAGCTTAGGGGCTTCCCAAGAGACCCAGTACTTC.

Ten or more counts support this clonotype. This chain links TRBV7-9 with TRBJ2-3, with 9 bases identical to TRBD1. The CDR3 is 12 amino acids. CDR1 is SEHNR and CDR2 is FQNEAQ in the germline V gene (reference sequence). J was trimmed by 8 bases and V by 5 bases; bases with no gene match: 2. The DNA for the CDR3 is TGTGCCAGCAGCGGGACAGGGACTACGCAGTATTTT. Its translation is CASSGTGTTQYF.

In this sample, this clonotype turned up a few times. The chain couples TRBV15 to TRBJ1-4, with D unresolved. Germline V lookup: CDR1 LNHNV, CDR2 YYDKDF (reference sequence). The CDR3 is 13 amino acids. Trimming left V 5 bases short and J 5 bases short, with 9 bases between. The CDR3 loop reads CATSYTRNEKLFF. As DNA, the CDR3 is TGTGCCACCAGCTATACAAGGAATGAAAAACTGTTTTTT.

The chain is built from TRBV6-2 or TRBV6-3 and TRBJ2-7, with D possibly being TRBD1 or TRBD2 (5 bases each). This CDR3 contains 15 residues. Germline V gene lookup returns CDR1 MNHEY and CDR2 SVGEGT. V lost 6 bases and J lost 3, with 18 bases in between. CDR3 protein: CASSDWDLPYYEQYF. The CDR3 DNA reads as TGTGCCAGCAGCGACTGGGACCTACCCTACTACGAGCAGTACTTC.

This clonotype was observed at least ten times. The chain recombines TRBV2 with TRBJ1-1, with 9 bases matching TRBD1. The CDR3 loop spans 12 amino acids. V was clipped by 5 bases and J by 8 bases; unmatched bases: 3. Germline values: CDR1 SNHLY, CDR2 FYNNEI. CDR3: CASSSGTGEAFF. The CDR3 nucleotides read TGTGCCAGCAGTTCCGGGACAGGGGAAGCTTTCTTT.

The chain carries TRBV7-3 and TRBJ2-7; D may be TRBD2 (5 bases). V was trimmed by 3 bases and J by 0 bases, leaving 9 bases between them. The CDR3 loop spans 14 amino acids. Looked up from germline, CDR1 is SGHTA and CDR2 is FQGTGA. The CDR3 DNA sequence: TGTGCCAGCAGCTTGGACGGGAACTCCTACGAGCAGTACTTC. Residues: CASSLDGNSYEQYF.

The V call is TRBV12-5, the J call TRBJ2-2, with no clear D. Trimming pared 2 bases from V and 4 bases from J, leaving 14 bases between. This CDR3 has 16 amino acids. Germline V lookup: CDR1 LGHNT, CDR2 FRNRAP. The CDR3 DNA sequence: TGTGCTAGTGGTTTGAGTTCCGTTTCGGGCACCGGGGAGCTGTTTTTT. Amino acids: CASGLSSVSGTGELFF.

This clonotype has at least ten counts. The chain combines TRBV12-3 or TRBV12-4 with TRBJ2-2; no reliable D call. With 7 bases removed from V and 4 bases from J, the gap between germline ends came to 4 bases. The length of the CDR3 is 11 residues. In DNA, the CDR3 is TGTGCCAGCAAGATCACCGGGGAGCTGTTTTTT. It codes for CASKITGELFF.

The CDR3 bases are TGTGCCAGCAGCTTACGGGGGATAAACTACGAGCAGTACTTC. Translation: CASSLRGINYEQYF. The chain carries TRBV11-2 and TRBJ2-7; maybe TRBD2 (6 bases). Germline values: CDR1 SGHAT, CDR2 FQNNGV. V was trimmed by 2 bases and J by 3 bases, leaving 11 bases between them. The CDR3 covers 14 residues.

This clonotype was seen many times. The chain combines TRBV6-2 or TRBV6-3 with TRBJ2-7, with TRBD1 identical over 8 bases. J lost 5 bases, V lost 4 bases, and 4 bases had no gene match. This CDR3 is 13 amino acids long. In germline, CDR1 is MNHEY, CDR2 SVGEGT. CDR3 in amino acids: CASSWAGGDEQYV. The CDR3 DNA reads TGTGCCAGCAGTTGGGCAGGGGGCGACGAGCAGTACGTC.

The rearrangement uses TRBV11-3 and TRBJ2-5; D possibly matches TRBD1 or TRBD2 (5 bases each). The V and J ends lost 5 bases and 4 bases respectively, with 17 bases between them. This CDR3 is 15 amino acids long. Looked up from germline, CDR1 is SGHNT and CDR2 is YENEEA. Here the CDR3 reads CASSGRDGDAETQYF. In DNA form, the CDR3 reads TGTGCCAGCAGCGGCCGGGACGGAGACGCAGAGACCCAGTACTTC.

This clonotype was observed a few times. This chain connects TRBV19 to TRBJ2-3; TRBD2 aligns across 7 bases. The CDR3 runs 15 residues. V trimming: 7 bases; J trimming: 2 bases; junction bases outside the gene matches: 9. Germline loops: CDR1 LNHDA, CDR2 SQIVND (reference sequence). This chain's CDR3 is CASKGWLADTDTQYF. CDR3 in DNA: TGTGCCAGTAAAGGTTGGCTAGCGGACACAGATACGCAGTATTTT.